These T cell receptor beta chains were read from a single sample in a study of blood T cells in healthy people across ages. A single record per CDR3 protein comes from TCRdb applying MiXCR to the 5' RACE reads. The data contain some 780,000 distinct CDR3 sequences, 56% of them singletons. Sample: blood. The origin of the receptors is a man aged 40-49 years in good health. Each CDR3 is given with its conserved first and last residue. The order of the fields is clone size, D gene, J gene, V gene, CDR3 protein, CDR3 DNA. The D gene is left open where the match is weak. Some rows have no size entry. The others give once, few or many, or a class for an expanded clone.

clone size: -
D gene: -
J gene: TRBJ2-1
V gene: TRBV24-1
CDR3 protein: CATSGGHIANEQFF
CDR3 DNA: TGTGCCACCAGTGGAGGTCATATCGCAAATGAGCAGTTCTTC

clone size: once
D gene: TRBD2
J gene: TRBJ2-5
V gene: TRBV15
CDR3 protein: CATSRDRAGMETQYF
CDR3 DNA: TGTGCCACCAGCAGAGATAGAGCGGGGATGGAGACCCAGTACTTC

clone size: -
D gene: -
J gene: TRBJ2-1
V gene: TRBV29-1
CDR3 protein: CSVRGVYNEQFF
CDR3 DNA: TGCAGCGTGAGGGGGGTCTACAATGAGCAGTTCTTC

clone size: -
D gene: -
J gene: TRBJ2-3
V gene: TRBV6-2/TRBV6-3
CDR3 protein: CASSPGDLGDTQYF
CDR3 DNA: TGTGCCAGCAGTCCGGGAGACTTGGGTGATACGCAGTATTTT

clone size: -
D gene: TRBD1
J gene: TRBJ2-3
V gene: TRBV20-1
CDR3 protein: CSATTTRQGRRTDTQYF
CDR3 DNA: TGCAGTGCTACCACTACCCGACAGGGCCGTCGCACAGATACGCAGTATTTT

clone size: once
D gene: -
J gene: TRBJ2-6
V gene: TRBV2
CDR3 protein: CASRIQSSGANVLTF
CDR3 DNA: TGTGCCAGCAGGATACAGAGCTCTGGGGCCAACGTCCTGACTTTC

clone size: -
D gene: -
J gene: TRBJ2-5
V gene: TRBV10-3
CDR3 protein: CAISPIANEQYF
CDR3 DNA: TGTGCCATCAGCCCCATAGCCAATGAGCAGTACTTC

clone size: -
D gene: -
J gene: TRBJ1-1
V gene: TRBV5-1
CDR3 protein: CASSVGGQEMRNTEAFF
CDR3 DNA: TGCGCCAGCAGCGTGGGGGGGCAAGAAATGAGGAACACTGAAGCTTTCTTT

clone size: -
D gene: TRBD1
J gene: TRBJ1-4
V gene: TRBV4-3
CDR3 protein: CASSQGTGNSEKLFF
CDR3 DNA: TGCGCCAGCAGCCAAGGGACAGGGAATTCGGAAAAACTGTTTTTT

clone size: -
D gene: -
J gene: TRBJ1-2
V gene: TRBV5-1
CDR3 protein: CASSSRPGNYGYTF
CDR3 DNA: TGCGCCAGCAGTAGTCGTCCAGGCAACTATGGCTACACCTTC

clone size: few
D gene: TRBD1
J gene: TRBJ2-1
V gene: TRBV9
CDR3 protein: CASSIKRQGLWSEQFF
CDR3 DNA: TGTGCCAGCAGCATTAAAAGACAGGGCCTTTGGAGTGAGCAGTTCTTC

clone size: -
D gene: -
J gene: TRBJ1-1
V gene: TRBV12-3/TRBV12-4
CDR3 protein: CASRPALNTEAFF
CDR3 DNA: TGTGCCAGCAGGCCTGCCCTGAACACTGAAGCTTTCTTT

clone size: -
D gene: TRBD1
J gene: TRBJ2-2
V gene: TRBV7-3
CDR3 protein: CASSPTVGQGAGELFF
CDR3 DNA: TGTGCCAGCAGCCCCACCGTAGGACAGGGGGCCGGGGAGCTGTTTTTT

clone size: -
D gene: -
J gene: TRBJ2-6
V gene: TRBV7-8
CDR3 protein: CASSLGIMLKSSGANVLTF
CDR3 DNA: TGTGCCAGCAGCTTGGGGATTATGTTAAAGAGCTCTGGGGCCAACGTCCTGACTTTC

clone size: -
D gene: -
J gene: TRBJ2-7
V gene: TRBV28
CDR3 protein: CATWDGYEQYF
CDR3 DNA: TGTGCCACCTGGGACGGCTACGAGCAGTACTTC

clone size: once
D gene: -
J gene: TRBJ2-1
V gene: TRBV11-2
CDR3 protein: CASSSEGHEQFF
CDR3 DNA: TGTGCCAGCAGCTCCGAGGGCCATGAGCAGTTCTTC

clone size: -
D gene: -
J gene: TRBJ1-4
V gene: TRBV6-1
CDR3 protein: CASSEAGGSEKLFF
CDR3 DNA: TGTGCCAGCAGTGAAGCGGGGGGATCCGAAAAACTGTTTTTT

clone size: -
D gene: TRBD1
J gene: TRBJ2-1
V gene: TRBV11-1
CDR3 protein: CASSFSPGQGDNEQFF
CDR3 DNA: TGTGCCAGCAGCTTCTCTCCGGGACAGGGTGACAATGAGCAGTTCTTC

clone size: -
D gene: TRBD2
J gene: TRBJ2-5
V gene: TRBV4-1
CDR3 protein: CASSSSTSGSETQYF
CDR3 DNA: TGCGCCAGCAGCTCCTCGACTAGCGGGTCAGAGACCCAGTACTTC

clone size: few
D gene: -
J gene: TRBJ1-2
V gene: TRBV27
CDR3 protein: CASSSGQSYGYTF
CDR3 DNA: TGTGCCAGCAGCTCCGGACAGTCATATGGCTACACCTTC

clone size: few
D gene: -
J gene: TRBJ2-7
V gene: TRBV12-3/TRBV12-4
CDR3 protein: CASSRTHEQYF
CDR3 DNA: TGTGCCAGCAGTCGGACTCACGAGCAGTACTTC

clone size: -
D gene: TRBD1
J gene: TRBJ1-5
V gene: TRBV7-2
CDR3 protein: CASNQGQGQPQHF
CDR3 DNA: TGTGCCAGCAACCAGGGACAGGGGCAGCCCCAGCATTTT

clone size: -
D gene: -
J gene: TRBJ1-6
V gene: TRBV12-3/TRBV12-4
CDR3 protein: CASSLGRNNSPLHF
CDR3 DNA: TGTGCCAGCAGCCTGGGACGGAATAATTCACCCCTCCACTTT

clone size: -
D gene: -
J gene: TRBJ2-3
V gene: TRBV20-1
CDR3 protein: CSARFADTQYF
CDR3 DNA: TGCAGTGCTAGGTTTGCAGATACGCAGTATTTT

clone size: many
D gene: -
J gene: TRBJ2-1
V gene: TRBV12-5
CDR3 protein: CASGYNEQFF
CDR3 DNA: TGTGCTAGTGGTTACAATGAGCAGTTCTTC

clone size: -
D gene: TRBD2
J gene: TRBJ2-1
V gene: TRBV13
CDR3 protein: CASHTSGLADIQTAYNEQFF
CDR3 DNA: TGTGCCAGCCATACTTCGGGACTAGCGGATATCCAGACGGCCTACAATGAGCAGTTCTTC

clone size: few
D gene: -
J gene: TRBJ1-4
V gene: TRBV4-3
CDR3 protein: CASSQEPFRQSTNEKLFF
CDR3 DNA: TGCGCCAGCAGCCAAGAACCCTTTCGGCAGTCAACTAATGAAAAACTGTTTTTT

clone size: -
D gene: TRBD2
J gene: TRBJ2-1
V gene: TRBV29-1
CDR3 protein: CSVDSSGVYNEQFF
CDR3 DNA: TGCAGCGTTGATTCTAGCGGGGTTTACAATGAGCAGTTCTTC

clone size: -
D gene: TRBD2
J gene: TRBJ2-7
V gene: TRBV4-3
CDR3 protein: CASSQGTSGFTYEQYF
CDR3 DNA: TGCGCCAGCAGCCAGGGAACTAGCGGGTTTACCTACGAGCAGTACTTC

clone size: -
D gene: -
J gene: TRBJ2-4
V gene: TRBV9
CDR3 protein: CAGQGPRPGAKNIQYF
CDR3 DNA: TGTGCCGGTCAGGGCCCTCGGCCCGGAGCCAAAAACATTCAGTACTTC

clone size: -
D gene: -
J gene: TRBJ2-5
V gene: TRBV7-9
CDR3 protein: CASSLGLGVSETQYF
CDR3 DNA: TGTGCCAGCAGCTTAGGACTTGGAGTCTCCGAGACCCAGTACTTC

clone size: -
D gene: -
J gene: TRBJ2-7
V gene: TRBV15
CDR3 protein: CATSRDRSHSYEQYF
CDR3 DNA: TGTGCCACCAGCAGGGACCGGTCCCACTCCTACGAGCAGTACTTC

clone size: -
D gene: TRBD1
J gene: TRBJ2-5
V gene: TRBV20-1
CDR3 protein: CSALSRGRGASWVETQYF
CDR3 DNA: TGCAGTGCCCTGAGCAGGGGGCGGGGTGCAAGCTGGGTCGAGACCCAGTACTTC

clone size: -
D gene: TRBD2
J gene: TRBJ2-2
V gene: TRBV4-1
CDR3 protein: CASSQDLAGANTGELFF
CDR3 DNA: TGCGCCAGCAGCCAAGATCTAGCGGGAGCGAACACCGGGGAGCTGTTTTTT

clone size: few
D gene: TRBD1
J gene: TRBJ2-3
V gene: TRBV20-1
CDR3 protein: CSARPWTGSTQDTQYF
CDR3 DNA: TGCAGTGCTAGACCATGGACAGGGTCGACCCAAGATACGCAGTATTTT

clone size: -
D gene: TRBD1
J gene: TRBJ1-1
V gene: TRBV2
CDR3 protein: CASQSTGVSTEAFF
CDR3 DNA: TGTGCCAGCCAAAGCACAGGGGTCTCCACTGAAGCTTTCTTT

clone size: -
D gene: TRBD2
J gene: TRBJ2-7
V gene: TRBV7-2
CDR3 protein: CASSLLLAGDEQYF
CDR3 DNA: TGTGCCAGCAGCTTACTACTAGCGGGAGACGAGCAGTACTTC

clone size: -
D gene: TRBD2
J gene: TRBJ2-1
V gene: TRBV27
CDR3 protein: CASSVPGLAFEQFF
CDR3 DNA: TGTGCCAGCAGTGTACCGGGACTAGCTTTTGAGCAGTTCTTC